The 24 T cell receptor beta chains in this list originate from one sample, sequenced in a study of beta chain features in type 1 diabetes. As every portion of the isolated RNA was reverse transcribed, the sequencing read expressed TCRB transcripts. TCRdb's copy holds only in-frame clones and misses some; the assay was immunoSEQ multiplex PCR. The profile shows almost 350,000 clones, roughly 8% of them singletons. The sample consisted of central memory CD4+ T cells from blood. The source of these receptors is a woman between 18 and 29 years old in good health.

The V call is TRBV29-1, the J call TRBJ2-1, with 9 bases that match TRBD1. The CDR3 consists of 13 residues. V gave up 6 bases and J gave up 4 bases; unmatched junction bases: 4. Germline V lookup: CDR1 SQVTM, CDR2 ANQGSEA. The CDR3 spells CSVTGTGYNEQFF. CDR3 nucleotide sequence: TGCAGCGTCACCGGGACAGGGTACAATGAGCAGTTCTTC.

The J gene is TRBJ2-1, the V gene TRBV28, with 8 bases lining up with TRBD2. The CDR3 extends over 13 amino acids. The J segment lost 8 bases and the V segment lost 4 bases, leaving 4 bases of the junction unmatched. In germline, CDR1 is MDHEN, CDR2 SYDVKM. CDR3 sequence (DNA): TGTGCCAGCAGTTCCGGGACTAGTGATGAGCAGTTCTTC. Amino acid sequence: CASSSGTSDEQFF.

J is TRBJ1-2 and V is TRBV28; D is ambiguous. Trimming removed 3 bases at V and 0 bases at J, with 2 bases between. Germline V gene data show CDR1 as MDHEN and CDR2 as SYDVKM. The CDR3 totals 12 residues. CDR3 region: CASSFPNYGYTF. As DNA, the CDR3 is TGTGCCAGCAGTTTCCCTAACTATGGCTACACCTTC.

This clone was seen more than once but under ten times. For the CDR3, the DNA is TGTGCCAGCAGCTCAGGGGCTCAGACTGAAGCTTTCTTT. It specifies CASSSGAQTEAFF. This rearrangement joins TRBV7-3 to TRBJ1-1, with D possibly TRBD1 on 6 matching bases. The CDR3 has 13 amino acids. CDR1 and CDR2 from the germline V gene are SGHTA and FQGTGA. V lost 4 bases to trimming and J lost 5 bases, with 11 bases between them.

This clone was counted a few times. The CDR3 region has the DNA TGCGCCAGCAGCCAAGACTTTCGGGTTAGGGGGAACATTCAGTACTTC. It yields the protein CASSQDFRVRGNIQYF. The V gene is TRBV4-3, the J gene TRBJ2-4; perhaps TRBD1 as D (6 bases). Germline CDR1 is LGHNA and CDR2 is YSLEER. V was shortened by 0 bases and J by 7 bases, with 16 bases between the two germline ends. The CDR3 runs 16 residues.

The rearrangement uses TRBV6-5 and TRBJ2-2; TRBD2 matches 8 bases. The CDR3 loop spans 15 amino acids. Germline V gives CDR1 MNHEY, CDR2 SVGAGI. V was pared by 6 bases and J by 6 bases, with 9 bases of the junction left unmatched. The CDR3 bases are TGTGCCAGCAGCCACAAAGCGGGAGCCCCCGGGGAGCTGTTTTTT. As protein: CASSHKAGAPGELFF.

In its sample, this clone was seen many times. The CDR3 spells CASSPSRGDGYTF. CDR3 in DNA: TGTGCCAGCAGCCCCTCTAGGGGCGACGGCTACACCTTC. This sequence joins TRBV7-2 and TRBJ1-2, with a tentative D call TRBD1 (5 bases). This CDR3 spans 13 amino acids. Trimming left V 5 bases short and J 8 bases short, with 15 bases between. Germline CDR1 is SGHTA and CDR2 is FQGNSA.

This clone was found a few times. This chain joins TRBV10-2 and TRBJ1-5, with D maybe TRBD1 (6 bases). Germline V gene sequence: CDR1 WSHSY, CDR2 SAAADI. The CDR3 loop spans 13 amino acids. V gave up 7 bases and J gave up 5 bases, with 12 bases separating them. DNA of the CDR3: TGCGCCAGCACACGGAACAGGGATCAGCCCCAGCATTTT. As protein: CASTRNRDQPQHF.

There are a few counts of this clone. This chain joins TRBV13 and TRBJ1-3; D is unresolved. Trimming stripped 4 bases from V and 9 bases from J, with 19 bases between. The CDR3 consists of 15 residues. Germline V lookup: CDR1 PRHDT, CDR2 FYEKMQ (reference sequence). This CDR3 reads CASSSAWAGNGTIYF. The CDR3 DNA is TGTGCCAGCAGCTCTGCGTGGGCGGGGAATGGCACCATATATTTT.

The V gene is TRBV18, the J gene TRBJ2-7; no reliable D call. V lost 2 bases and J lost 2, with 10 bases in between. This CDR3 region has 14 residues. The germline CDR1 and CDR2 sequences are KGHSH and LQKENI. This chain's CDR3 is CASSPRATAYEQYF. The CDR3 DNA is TGTGCCAGCTCACCAAGGGCTACTGCCTACGAGCAGTACTTC.

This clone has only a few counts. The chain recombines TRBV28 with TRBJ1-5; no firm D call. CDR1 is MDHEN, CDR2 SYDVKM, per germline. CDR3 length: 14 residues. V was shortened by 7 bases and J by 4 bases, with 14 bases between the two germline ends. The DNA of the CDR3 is TGTGCCAGCACCGACCCCGGGGAAAATCAGCCCCAGCATTTT. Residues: CASTDPGENQPQHF.

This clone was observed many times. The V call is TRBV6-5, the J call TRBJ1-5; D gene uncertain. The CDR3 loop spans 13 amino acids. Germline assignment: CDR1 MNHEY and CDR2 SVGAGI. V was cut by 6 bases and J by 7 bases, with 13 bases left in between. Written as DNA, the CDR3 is TGTGCCAGCAGCCCCACAGTAACCCAGCCCCAGCATTTT. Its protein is CASSPTVTQPQHF.

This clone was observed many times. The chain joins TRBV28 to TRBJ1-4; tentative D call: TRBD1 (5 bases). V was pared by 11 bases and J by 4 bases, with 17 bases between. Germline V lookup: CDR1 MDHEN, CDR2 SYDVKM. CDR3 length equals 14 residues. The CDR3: CASRAGTVNEKLFF. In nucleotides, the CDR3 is TGTGCCTCAAGGGCAGGGACGGTTAATGAAAAACTGTTTTTT.

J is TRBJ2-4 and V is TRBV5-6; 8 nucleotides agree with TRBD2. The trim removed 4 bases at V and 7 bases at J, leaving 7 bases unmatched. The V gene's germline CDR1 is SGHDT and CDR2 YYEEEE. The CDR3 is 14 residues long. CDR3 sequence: CASSTSGGGNIQYF. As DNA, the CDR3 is TGTGCCAGCAGCACGAGCGGGGGTGGGAACATTCAGTACTTC.

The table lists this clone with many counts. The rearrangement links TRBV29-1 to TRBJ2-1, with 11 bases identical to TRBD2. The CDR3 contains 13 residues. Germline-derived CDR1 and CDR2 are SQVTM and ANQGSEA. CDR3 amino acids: CAAGTSGVNEQFF. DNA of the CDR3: TGCGCCGCAGGGACTAGCGGTGTCAATGAGCAGTTCTTC.

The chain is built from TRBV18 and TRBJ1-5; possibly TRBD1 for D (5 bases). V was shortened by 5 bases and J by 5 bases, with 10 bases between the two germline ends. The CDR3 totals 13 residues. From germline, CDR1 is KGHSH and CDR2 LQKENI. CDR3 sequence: CASSGGRDQPQHF. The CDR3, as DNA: TGTGCCAGCTCAGGGGGACGGGATCAGCCCCAGCATTTT.

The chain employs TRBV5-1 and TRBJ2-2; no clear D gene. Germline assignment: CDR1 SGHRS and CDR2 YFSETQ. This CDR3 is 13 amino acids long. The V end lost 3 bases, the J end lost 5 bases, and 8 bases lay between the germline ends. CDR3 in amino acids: CASSSVGTGELFF. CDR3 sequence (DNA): TGCGCCAGCAGCTCGGTCGGTACCGGGGAGCTGTTTTTT.

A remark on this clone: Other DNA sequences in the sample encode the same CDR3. Here the CDR3 DNA reads TGCGCCAGCAGCTTGGAAGGTTTAAGCAATCAGCCCCAGCATTTT. This codes for CASSLEGLSNQPQHF. This chain links TRBV5-1 with TRBJ1-5; D uncertain. This CDR3 region has 15 residues. CDR1 is SGHRS, CDR2 YFSETQ, per germline. V shed 0 bases and J shed 1 base, with 8 bases lying between them.

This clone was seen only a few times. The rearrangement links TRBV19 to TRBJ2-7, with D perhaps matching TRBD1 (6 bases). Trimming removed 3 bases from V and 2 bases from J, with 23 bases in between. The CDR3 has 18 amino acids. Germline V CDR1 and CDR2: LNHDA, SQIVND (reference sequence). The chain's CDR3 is CASSIGQGTGGLTYEQYF. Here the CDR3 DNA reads TGTGCCAGTAGTATTGGGCAGGGGACGGGCGGTCTGACCTACGAGCAGTACTTC.

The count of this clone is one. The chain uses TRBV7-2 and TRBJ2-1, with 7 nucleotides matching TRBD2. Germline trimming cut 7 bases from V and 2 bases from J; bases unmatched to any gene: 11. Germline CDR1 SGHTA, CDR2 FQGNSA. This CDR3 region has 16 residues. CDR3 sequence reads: CASNQEGGSAYNEQFF. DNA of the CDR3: TGTGCCAGCAACCAGGAGGGCGGGAGCGCCTACAATGAGCAGTTCTTC.

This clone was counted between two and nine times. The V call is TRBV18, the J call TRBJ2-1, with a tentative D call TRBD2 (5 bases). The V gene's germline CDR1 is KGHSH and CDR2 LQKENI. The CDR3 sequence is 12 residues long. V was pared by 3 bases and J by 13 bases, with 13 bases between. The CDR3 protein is CASSPEEATQFF. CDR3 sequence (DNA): TGTGCCAGCTCACCGGAGGAAGCGACCCAGTTCTTC.

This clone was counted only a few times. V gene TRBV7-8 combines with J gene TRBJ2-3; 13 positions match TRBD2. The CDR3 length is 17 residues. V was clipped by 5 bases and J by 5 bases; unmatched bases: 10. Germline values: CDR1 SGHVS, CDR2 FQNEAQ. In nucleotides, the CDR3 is TGTGCCAGCAGCGAATACGGACTAGCGGGAGTCCGAGATACGCAGTATTTT. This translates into CASSEYGLAGVRDTQYF.

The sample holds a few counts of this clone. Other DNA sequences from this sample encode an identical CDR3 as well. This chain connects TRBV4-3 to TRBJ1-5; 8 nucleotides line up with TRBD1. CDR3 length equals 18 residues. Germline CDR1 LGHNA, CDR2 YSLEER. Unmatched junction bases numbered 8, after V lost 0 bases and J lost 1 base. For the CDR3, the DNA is TGCGCCAGCAGCCAAGATCTTCCCGGGACAGGAAGCAATCAGCCCCAGCATTTT. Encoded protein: CASSQDLPGTGSNQPQHF.

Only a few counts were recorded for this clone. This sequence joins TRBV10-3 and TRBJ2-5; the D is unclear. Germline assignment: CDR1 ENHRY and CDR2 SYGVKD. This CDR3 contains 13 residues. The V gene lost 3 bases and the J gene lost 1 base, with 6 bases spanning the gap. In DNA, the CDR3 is TGTGCCATCAGTGATCAACCCCAAGAGACCCAGTACTTC. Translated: CAISDQPQETQYF.